The 30 T cell receptor beta chains below come from one sample, sequenced in a study of T-cell memory formation after mild COVID-19. TCRdb recomputed calls from the 5' RACE reads with MiXCR, one row per CDR3 protein. Among around 320,000 distinct CDR3 sequences listed, 14% were seen once. The sample was PBMCs or a T cell subset sorted from them (not recorded which). These receptors all stem from a man between 18 and 35 years old who had mild COVID-19 (a few samples of this study predate the infection). Cell type and time point are not known.

This clonotype was recorded a few times. The rearrangement uses TRBV30 and TRBJ2-3, with no clear D. This CDR3 has 19 amino acids. Germline loops: CDR1 GTSNPN, CDR2 SVGIG (reference sequence). The V and J ends lost 2 bases and 2 bases respectively, with 26 bases between them. The CDR3 sequence: CAWSPRVASRPAPTDTQYF. The CDR3 DNA follows: TGTGCCTGGAGTCCCCGAGTGGCCTCTCGTCCCGCGCCCACAGATACGCAGTATTTT.

In regard to this clonotype: One junction end disagrees with the germline gene, perhaps due to a read error. This chain uses TRBV6-5 with TRBJ2-2; D may correspond to TRBD1 or TRBD2 (6 bases each). CDR3 length: 16 residues. Germline loops: CDR1 MNHEY, CDR2 SVGAGI. CDR3 amino acids: CASSSPGGPNSGELFF. The CDR3 nucleotides are TGTGCCAGCAGTTCCCCCGGGGGCCCGAACTCCGGGGAGCTGTTTTTT.

This clonotype has a handful of counts. The chain links TRBV3-1 to TRBJ2-2; no clear D. The CDR3 is 13 residues long. Germline CDR1 LGHDT, CDR2 YNNKEL (reference sequence). Trimming stripped 4 bases from V and 7 bases from J, with 10 bases between. CDR3 bases: TGTGCCAGCAGCCCTCTACTGGACGGGGAGCTGTTTTTT. Translating it yields CASSPLLDGELFF.

The rearrangement links TRBV6-5 to TRBJ2-5; D is perhaps TRBD2 (5 bases). This CDR3 is 14 amino acids long. V lost 5 bases and J lost 9, with 19 bases in between. Germline CDR1 MNHEY, CDR2 SVGAGI. CDR3 sequence reads: CASSSAPDGVAQYF. The DNA for the CDR3 is TGTGCCAGCAGTAGTGCCCCCGACGGGGTGGCCCAGTACTTC.

This clonotype was counted between two and nine times. The rearrangement uses TRBV18 and TRBJ1-1; D gene ambiguous. Trimming stripped 1 base from V and 4 bases from J, with 4 bases between. Germline-derived CDR1 and CDR2 are KGHSH and LQKENI. CDR3 length equals 12 residues. CDR3 bases: TGTGCCAGCTCACCACGGGTCACTGAAGCTTTCTTT. Residues: CASSPRVTEAFF. Using reference TRBV18 and TRBJ1-1 for the parts outside the CDR3, the full variable domain is NAGVMQNPRHLVRRRGQEARLRCSPMKGHSHVYWYRQLPEEGLKFMVYLQKENIIDESGMPKERFSAEFPKEGPSILRIQQVVRGDSAAYFCASSPRVTEAFFGQGTRLTVV.

The J gene is TRBJ1-1, the V gene TRBV7-9, with D unresolved. CDR1 is SEHNR and CDR2 is FQNEAQ in the germline V gene (reference sequence). The CDR3 is 13 amino acids. V was trimmed by 6 bases and J by 4 bases, leaving 12 bases between them. For the CDR3, the DNA is TGTGCCAGCAGGGTCGGCGTGAGCACTGAAGCTTTCTTT. Protein: CASRVGVSTEAFF.

The sample holds a few counts of this clonotype. The chain combines TRBV7-2 with TRBJ1-1, with no clear D. Looked up from germline, CDR1 is SGHTA and CDR2 is FQGNSA. This CDR3 comprises 10 residues. Trimming took off 5 bases at V and 6 bases at J, with 4 bases between the two ends. This CDR3 reads CASSPAEAFF. The CDR3 nucleotides read TGTGCCAGCAGCCCTGCTGAAGCTTTCTTT.

This clonotype appeared a few times. This chain connects TRBV20-1 to TRBJ2-3; no definite D call. Trimming removed 7 bases from V and 2 bases from J, with 4 bases in between. Germline V CDR1 and CDR2: DFQATT, SNEGSKA (reference sequence). CDR3 length: 10 residues. This chain's CDR3 is CSGLTDTQYF. The DNA for the CDR3 is TGCAGTGGCCTCACAGATACGCAGTATTTT.

This clonotype was detected a few times. The genes are TRBV4-3 and TRBJ2-1, with D possibly being TRBD2 (5 bases). The CDR3 is 16 amino acids. Germline CDR1 and CDR2: LGHNA and YSLEER. Trimming removed 0 bases from V and 5 bases from J, with 14 bases in between. In DNA, the CDR3 is TGCGCCAGCAGCCAAGATCGGGCTAGCAGAAACAATGAGCAGTTCTTC. This translates into CASSQDRASRNNEQFF.

This clonotype was seen only a few times. The V gene is TRBV7-2, the J gene TRBJ2-2, with D hard to call. V lost 6 bases and J lost 4, with 9 bases in between. Per germline, CDR1 SGHTA and CDR2 FQGNSA. This CDR3 contains 13 residues. The CDR3 reads CASRSSITGELFF. The CDR3 DNA reads as TGTGCCAGCAGGTCCTCTATCACCGGGGAGCTGTTTTTT. Full variable domain (outside the CDR3, taken from reference TRBV7-2 and TRBJ2-2): GAGVSQSPSNKVTEKGKDVELRCDPISGHTALYWYRQSLGQGLEFLIYFQGNSAPDKSGLPSDRFSAERTGGSVSTLTIQRTQQEDSAVYLCASRSSITGELFFGEGSRLTVL.

This clonotype was seen more than once but under ten times. V gene TRBV7-3 combines with J gene TRBJ1-1; D is undetermined. From germline, CDR1 is SGHTA and CDR2 FQGTGA. The CDR3 spans 13 residues. Deletions cut 5 bases from V and 4 bases from J, with 11 bases between. In DNA, the CDR3 is TGTGCCAGCAGCCCCGGACTGGGCACTGAAGCTTTCTTT. It codes for CASSPGLGTEAFF.

This clonotype was observed a handful of times. This sequence joins TRBV11-2 and TRBJ2-7; D unclear. Germline V gene sequence: CDR1 SGHAT, CDR2 FQNNGV. The ends were cut back, 4 bases at V and 2 bases at J, with 12 bases in the middle. The CDR3 is 14 residues long. CDR3 amino acids: CASSSVDWAYEQYF. Written as DNA, the CDR3 is TGTGCCAGCAGCTCGGTGGATTGGGCCTACGAGCAGTACTTC.

This chain connects TRBV3-1 to TRBJ1-2, with D perhaps matching TRBD1 (5 bases). The CDR3 is made up of 14 amino acids. Trimming cost V 4 bases and J 7 bases, with 16 bases left between them. Germline V lookup: CDR1 LGHDT, CDR2 YNNKEL (reference sequence). The CDR3: CASSRSPGTVGYTF. The CDR3 DNA reads as TGTGCCAGCAGCCGAAGCCCCGGGACGGTTGGCTACACCTTC.

DNA for the CDR3: TGCGCCAGCAGCCAAGTGGCGGGAGGGGATACGCAGTATTTT. Translating gives CASSQVAGGDTQYF. The rearrangement links TRBV4-1 to TRBJ2-3; 9 bases match TRBD2. Germline CDR1 is MGHRA and CDR2 is YSYEKL. Germline trimming cut 1 base from V and 6 bases from J; bases unmatched to any gene: 2. This CDR3 has 14 amino acids.

This clonotype was recorded many times. The rearrangement joins TRBV20-1 to TRBJ1-4; 9 positions agree with TRBD1. Losses at the gene ends were 0 bases for V and 6 bases for J; bases not matched to a gene: 20. Germline V gene data show CDR1 as DFQATT and CDR2 as SNEGSKA (reference sequence). This CDR3 contains 20 residues. In DNA, the CDR3 is TGCAGTGCTAGAGAAAAACCGGGACAGGGTCCCCTGGCGCGTTATGAAAAACTGTTTTTT. This codes for CSAREKPGQGPLARYEKLFF.

This clonotype was observed a few times. The rearrangement joins TRBV4-1 to TRBJ2-7, with D tentatively TRBD1 (6 bases). This CDR3 region has 14 residues. The germline V gene has CDR1 MGHRA and CDR2 YSYEKL. V lost 1 base and J 3 bases, leaving 10 bases between the germline ends. The CDR3 spells CASSQAPGVYEQYF. The CDR3 nucleotides are TGCGCCAGCAGCCAAGCGCCAGGGGTCTACGAGCAGTACTTC.

This clonotype came up a few times. V and J are TRBV29-1 and TRBJ1-1; D is undetermined. The CDR3 has 12 amino acids. V was shortened by 5 bases and J by 5 bases, with 12 bases between the two germline ends. Per the germline V gene, CDR1 is SQVTM and CDR2 is ANQGSEA. CDR3 coding DNA: TGCAGCGTTAGACTGGGAGCGACTGAAGCTTTCTTT. Protein sequence: CSVRLGATEAFF.

The table lists this clonotype with a few counts. One end of the junction varies from germline; a read error may be responsible. The chain employs TRBV7-9 and TRBJ2-7; 10 positions agree with TRBD2. In germline, CDR1 is SEHNR, CDR2 FQNEAQ (reference sequence). CDR3 length: 14 amino acids. The DNA of the CDR3 is TGTGCCAGCAGCGTAGCGGGGGGAGGAGTCTTGCAGTACTTC. Translating it yields CASSVAGGGVLQYF.

This clonotype appeared a few times. V and J are TRBV6-5 and TRBJ1-6; no definite D call. The CDR3 length is 13 residues. The V gene lost 3 bases and the J gene lost 12 bases, with 12 bases spanning the gap. CDR1 and CDR2 (germline): MNHEY, SVGAGI. The CDR3 region has the DNA TGTGCCAGCAGTTATAATACCCGGGAACCCCTCCACTTT. Translation gives CASSYNTREPLHF.

The chain uses TRBV7-3 and TRBJ1-2, with D possibly TRBD1 on 6 matching bases. V lost 5 bases and J lost 4, with 11 bases in between. Germline CDR1 and CDR2: SGHTA and FQGTGA. This CDR3 is built from 13 residues. CDR3 coding DNA: TGTGCCAGCAGCCTCAGGGGCCCCTATGGCTACACCTTC. Protein product: CASSLRGPYGYTF. Full variable domain (rest looked up from reference TRBV7-3 and TRBJ1-2): GAGVSQTPSNKVTEKGKYVELRCDPISGHTALYWYRQSLGQGPEFLIYFQGTGAADDSGLPNDRFFAVRPEGSVSTLKIQRTERGDSAVYLCASSLRGPYGYTFGSGTRLTVV.

This clonotype was seen more than once but under ten times. CDR3 DNA: TGTGCCAGCTCGACACAGGGGACCCTCACAGATACGCAGTATTTT. It translates to CASSTQGTLTDTQYF. This sequence joins TRBV12-3 or TRBV12-4 and TRBJ2-3, with 7 bases aligning to TRBD1. The CDR3 covers 15 residues. V was clipped by 8 bases and J by 2 bases; unmatched bases: 10.

The table lists this clonotype with many counts. The chain couples TRBV2 to TRBJ1-2; D not certain. V dropped 6 bases and J dropped 7 bases, with 21 bases sitting between them. CDR3 length: 15 amino acids. Germline V gives CDR1 SNHLY, CDR2 FYNNEI. CDR3 sequence: CASSPKTYHSLGYTF. CDR3 nucleotides: TGTGCCAGCAGCCCCAAAACATATCATTCCCTTGGCTACACCTTC.

The V gene is TRBV20-1, the J gene TRBJ2-3; unclear D gene. The CDR3 sequence is 14 residues long. V lost 2 bases, J lost 0 bases, and 9 bases lay in between. CDR1 is DFQATT and CDR2 is SNEGSKA in the germline V gene (reference sequence). DNA for the CDR3: TGCAGTGCTAGACATCTTTTGAGCACAGATACGCAGTATTTT. It is translated as CSARHLLSTDTQYF.

A single count supports this clonotype. The V gene is TRBV4-3, the J gene TRBJ1-1; TRBD1 matches at 10 bases. The CDR3 has 14 residues. With V trimmed by 1 base and J by 6 bases, 2 bases remained unmatched. CDR1 and CDR2 (germline): LGHNA, YSLEER. CDR3 nucleotides: TGCGCCAGCAGCCAAGGGACAGGGGGTCCTGAAGCTTTCTTT. It encodes CASSQGTGGPEAFF.

This clonotype has ten or more counts. V and J are TRBV18 and TRBJ2-1; possibly TRBD1 for D (5 bases). There are 15 residues in the CDR3. Germline CDR1 KGHSH, CDR2 LQKENI. Between the trimmed V and J ends, which lost 3 bases and 7 bases, there was a span of 16 bases. In DNA form, the CDR3 reads TGTGCCAGCTCACCGCGGACACCTCCCGGGAATGAGCAGTTCTTC. It encodes CASSPRTPPGNEQFF.

This clonotype occurred many times. The chain combines TRBV9 with TRBJ1-3; 7 bases align to TRBD1. This CDR3 spans 14 amino acids. The V gene's germline CDR1 is SGDLS and CDR2 YYNGEE. Germline trimming cut 2 bases from V and 2 bases from J; bases unmatched to any gene: 1. The CDR3 coding sequence is TGTGCCAGCAGCGTCGGGACAGCTGGAAACACCATATATTTT. Residues: CASSVGTAGNTIYF.

The CDR3 loop is CASSLGMGRSGNEQFF. In DNA, the CDR3 is TGTGCCAGCAGCTTAGGGATGGGCAGGTCCGGCAATGAGCAGTTCTTC. The chain has TRBV7-2 and TRBJ2-1; no definite D call. Germline V gene sequence: CDR1 SGHTA, CDR2 FQGNSA. This CDR3 contains 16 residues. The V end lost 1 base, the J end lost 6 bases, and 16 bases lay between the germline ends.

The sample holds many counts of this clonotype. The chain employs TRBV10-3 and TRBJ2-3; D possibly uses TRBD1 or TRBD2 (5 bases each). Germline assignment: CDR1 ENHRY and CDR2 SYGVKD. The CDR3 covers 16 residues. V lost 7 bases and J lost 0, with 17 bases in between. CDR3 protein: CAITGDVSASTDTQYF. CDR3 DNA: TGTGCCATCACCGGGGACGTAAGTGCTAGCACAGATACGCAGTATTTT.

The sample holds a few counts of this clonotype. The chain is built from TRBV12-3 or TRBV12-4 and TRBJ1-2; 9 positions match TRBD1. The junction had 6 bases not matched to a gene; V was cut back by 7 bases and J by 3 bases. The CDR3 has 14 residues. CDR3: CASNQQGAYYGYTF. CDR3 in DNA: TGTGCCAGCAACCAACAGGGGGCTTACTATGGCTACACCTTC.

This sequence joins TRBV29-1 and TRBJ1-1; D is possibly TRBD1 (5 bases). The CDR3 covers 14 residues. Germline V CDR1 and CDR2: SQVTM, ANQGSEA. Trimming shortened V by 7 bases and J by 11 bases, and 26 bases separated the two germline ends. The CDR3 region is CSAEKGQWRGKAFF. CDR3 in DNA: TGCAGCGCCGAGAAGGGTCAGTGGAGGGGCAAGGCTTTCTTT. The entire variable domain, with the rest obtained from reference TRBV29-1 and TRBJ1-1, is as follows: SAVISQKPSRDICQRGTSLTIQCQVDSQVTMMFWYRQQPGQSLTLIATANQGSEATYESGFVIDKFPISRPNLTFSTLTVSNMSPEDSSIYLCSAEKGQWRGKAFFGQGTRLTVV.